Shown below are 9 T cell receptor beta chains from a single sample sequenced in a study of beta chain features in type 1 diabetes. Regarding the study as a whole: Patients with Type 1 diabetes showed moderately but significantly shorter TCRB CDR3s in all four CD4+ subsets.

Expressed TCRB transcripts were sequenced because the isolated RNA had all been reverse transcribed beforehand. Profiled with immunoSEQ multiplex PCR; TCRdb holds only in-frame clones, not every one. The repertoire holds fewer than 300,000 clones, with over 20% as singletons. These TCRs are of unknown antigen specificity. The sequenced sample was naive CD4+ T cells from blood. Receptors originate from a woman aged 35 to 49 with type 1 diabetes.

The genes are TRBV29-1 and TRBJ2-7, with D perhaps matching TRBD2 (6 bases). This CDR3 is 14 amino acids long. Trimming removed 0 bases from V and 7 bases from J, with 16 bases in between. The germline CDR1 and CDR2 sequences are SQVTM and ANQGSEA. CDR3 DNA sequence: TGCAGCGTTGAAGAAGTCTGGGACCGGGGGGAGCAGTACTTC. Protein product: CSVEEVWDRGEQYF.

This clone was picked up a small number of times. The chain employs TRBV19 and TRBJ2-1; perhaps TRBD1 as D (6 bases). V shed 5 bases and J shed 2 bases, with 16 bases lying between them. Germline values: CDR1 LNHDA, CDR2 SQIVND (reference sequence). The CDR3 runs to 16 residues. The CDR3 sequence: CASSAITGSPYNEQFF. The DNA of the CDR3 is TGTGCCAGTAGTGCAATAACAGGGAGTCCCTACAATGAGCAGTTCTTC.

This clone was found a few times. The V and J genes are TRBV5-4 and TRBJ2-3; 11 bases agree with TRBD2. The CDR3 spans 14 residues. The germline CDR1 and CDR2 sequences are SGHNT and YYREEE (reference sequence). V lost 2 bases to trimming and J lost 6 bases; unmatched junction nucleotides: 2. This CDR3 is CASSFTSGSDTQYF. The CDR3 DNA follows: TGTGCCAGCAGCTTTACTAGCGGGAGTGATACGCAGTATTTT.

This clone showed up just a few times. This rearrangement joins TRBV7-9 to TRBJ2-1; D perhaps matches TRBD1 (6 bases). This CDR3 has 15 residues. Germline V gene sequence: CDR1 SEHNR, CDR2 FQNEAQ (reference sequence). Trimming took off 5 bases at V and 3 bases at J, with 14 bases between the two ends. The CDR3 here is CASSLRDNFYNEQFF. Here the CDR3 DNA reads TGTGCCAGCAGCCTCCGGGACAACTTCTACAATGAGCAGTTCTTC.

The chain employs TRBV28 and TRBJ2-5; D is perhaps TRBD1 (6 bases). Germline CDR1 MDHEN, CDR2 SYDVKM. V was clipped by 4 bases and J by 5 bases, with 14 bases between them. CDR3 length: 14 residues. As DNA, the CDR3 is TGTGCCAGCAGTTCCAGGGGTGGGCTCGAGACCCAGTACTTC. Its protein product is CASSSRGGLETQYF.

Only a few counts were recorded for this clone. Other DNA sequences from this sample encode an identical CDR3 as well. The rearrangement uses TRBV18 and TRBJ2-7; 8 positions match TRBD1. This CDR3 has 14 amino acids. With V trimmed by 3 bases and J by 0 bases, 1 base remained unmatched. CDR1 KGHSH and CDR2 LQKENI come from the germline V gene. The CDR3 loop is CASSPGQGSYEQYF. The CDR3 coding sequence is TGTGCCAGCTCACCCGGACAGGGCTCCTACGAGCAGTACTTC.

The V call is TRBV5-4, the J call TRBJ1-2, with D possibly being TRBD1 (6 bases). This CDR3 spans 13 amino acids. V gave up 5 bases and J gave up 3 bases, with 11 bases separating them. Germline-derived CDR1 and CDR2 are SGHNT and YYREEE (reference sequence). CDR3 in amino acids: CASRPGQDYGYTF. In nucleotides, the CDR3 is TGTGCCAGCAGACCGGGACAAGACTATGGCTACACCTTC.

This clone was seen a handful of times. V gene TRBV28 combines with J gene TRBJ2-7; a weak D match, TRBD1 (6 bases). This CDR3 comprises 15 residues. V lost 2 bases, J lost 2 bases, and 13 bases lay in between. Germline CDR1 and CDR2: MDHEN and SYDVKM. This chain's CDR3 is CASSLRGSRTYEQYF. The CDR3 DNA reads as TGTGCCAGCAGTTTAAGGGGGTCACGGACCTACGAGCAGTACTTC.

This clone turned up a few times. This chain joins TRBV23-1 and TRBJ2-4, with 9 bases aligning to TRBD1. TRBV23-1 is an ORF; its function is uncertain. The CDR3 consists of 20 residues. Unmatched junction bases numbered 19, after V lost 4 bases and J lost 3 bases. The DNA for the CDR3 is TGCGCCAGCAGTCGCACAGGGGGCAGATCGACGAGGCTTGGCAAAAACATTCAGTACTTC. It codes for CASSRTGGRSTRLGKNIQYF.